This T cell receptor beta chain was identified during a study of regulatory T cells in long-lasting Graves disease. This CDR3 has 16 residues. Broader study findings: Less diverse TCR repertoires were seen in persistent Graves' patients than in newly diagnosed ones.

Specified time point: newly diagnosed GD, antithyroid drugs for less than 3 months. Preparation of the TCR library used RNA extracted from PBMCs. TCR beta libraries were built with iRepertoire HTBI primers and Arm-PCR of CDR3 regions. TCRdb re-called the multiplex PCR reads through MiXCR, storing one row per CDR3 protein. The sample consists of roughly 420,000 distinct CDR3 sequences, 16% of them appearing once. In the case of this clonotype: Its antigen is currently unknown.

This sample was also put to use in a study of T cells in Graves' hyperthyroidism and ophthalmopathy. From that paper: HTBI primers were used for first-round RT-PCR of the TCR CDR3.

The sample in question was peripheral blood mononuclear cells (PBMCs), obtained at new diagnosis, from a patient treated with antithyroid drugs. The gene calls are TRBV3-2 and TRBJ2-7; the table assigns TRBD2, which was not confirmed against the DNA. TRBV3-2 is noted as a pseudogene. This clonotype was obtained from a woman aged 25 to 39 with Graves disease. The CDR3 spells CASSQDAAGENYEQYF. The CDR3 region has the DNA TGTGCCAGCAGCCAAGATGCAGCGGGGGAGAACTACGAGCAGTACTTC.